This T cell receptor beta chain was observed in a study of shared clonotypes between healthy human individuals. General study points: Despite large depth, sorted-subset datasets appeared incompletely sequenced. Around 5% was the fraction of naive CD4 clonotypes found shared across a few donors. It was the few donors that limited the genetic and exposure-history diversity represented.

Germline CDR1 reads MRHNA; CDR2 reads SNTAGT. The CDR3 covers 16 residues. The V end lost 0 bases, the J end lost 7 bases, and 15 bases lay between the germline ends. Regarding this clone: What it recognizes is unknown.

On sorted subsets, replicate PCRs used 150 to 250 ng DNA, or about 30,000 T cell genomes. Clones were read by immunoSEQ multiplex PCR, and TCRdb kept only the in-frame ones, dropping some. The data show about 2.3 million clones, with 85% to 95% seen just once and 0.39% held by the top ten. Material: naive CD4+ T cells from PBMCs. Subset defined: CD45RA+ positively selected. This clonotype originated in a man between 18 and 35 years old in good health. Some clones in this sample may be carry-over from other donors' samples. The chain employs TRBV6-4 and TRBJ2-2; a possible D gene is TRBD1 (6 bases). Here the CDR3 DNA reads TGTGCCAGCAGTGACTCGTGGGGGCCGCCGTTCGGGGAGCTGTTTTTT. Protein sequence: CASSDSWGPPFGELFF.